This TCR beta chain was captured by sequencing in a study of cytomegalovirus exposure and HLA in healthy donors. Study conclusions and caveats: The analysis excluded some indistinguishable V segments, including TRBV6-2 and TRBV6-3. Association of a missense DCLRE1C variant with TCR beta V- and J-gene trimming was reported in a later analysis. Later, TCR association rates were found to vary by HLA locus, highest for DRB1 and lowest for HLA-C. A later analysis, which compared TCR beta chains of equal frequency, found the HLA-associated ones more clonally expanded.

The PCR was carried out with 60 Vbeta primers and 13 Jbeta primers. Here immunoSEQ multiplex PCR was the method, and the copy in TCRdb shows in-frame clones only, minus some. The data contain some 100,000 clones, roughly 80% of them singletons. V was clipped by 4 bases and J by 3 bases, with 9 bases between them. The CDR3 sequence is 13 residues long. CDR1 SGHVS and CDR2 FQNEAQ come from the germline V gene. Comment on this clone: Its antigen is not known.

The chain has TRBV7-8 and TRBJ1-1, with D unclear. What was sequenced was PBMCs. The sequence was obtained from a girl aged 2-10 years in good health and CMV-seropositive. The CDR3 region has the DNA TGTGCCAGCAGCTCTACGAGGGACACTGAAGCTTTCTTT. Translated: CASSSTRDTEAFF.